This T cell receptor beta chain appears in the sequencing data of a study of cytomegalovirus exposure and HLA in healthy donors. About the research overall: From HLA-typed donors, an early data release held about 92 million unique TCRs.

General study results and limits: The study listed roughly 150 cytomegalovirus-associated TCR beta chains.

The CDR3 loop spans 14 amino acids. The germline gives CDR1 SGHAT, CDR2 FQNNGV. The ends were cut back, 5 bases at V and 7 bases at J, with 15 bases in the middle. This clone showed up just once. Its antigen remains unidentified. It was with 60 Vbeta and 13 Jbeta primers that the PCR ran. Measured with immunoSEQ multiplex PCR; TCRdb has only the in-frame clones, and not every one. The repertoire has about 150,000 clones, less than 85% of them found once; the top ten carry roughly 6.3%. Input material: PBMCs. The source is a man in his fifties in good health and CMV-seropositive. V and J are TRBV11-2 and TRBJ2-1; D remains unclear. The CDR3: CASSQERTSNEQFF. The CDR3 DNA follows: TGTGCCAGCAGCCAAGAGCGTACGTCTAATGAGCAGTTCTTC.